The next 25 T cell receptor beta chains were all read from a single sample in a study of T cells in Graves' hyperthyroidism and ophthalmopathy. It was RNA transcripts that yielded the amplified TCR beta CDR3 regions. First-round RT-PCR targeting the TCR CDR3 was performed with the HTBI primer set. Via MiXCR, TCRdb re-called the multiplex PCR reads, giving one row per CDR3 protein. Counted here are roughly 200,000 distinct CDR3 sequences, about 17% occurring once; the ten biggest clones make up about 45%. The sequencing sample was made of blood. These receptors came from a man in his forties with Graves' hyperthyroidism.

At least ten counts were recorded for this clonotype. The chain uses TRBV5-1 and TRBJ2-1; D is undetermined. Germline loops: CDR1 SGHRS, CDR2 YFSETQ. The CDR3 has 13 amino acids. Trimming shortened V by 0 bases and J by 6 bases, and 7 bases separated the two germline ends. CDR3 coding DNA: TGCGCCAGCAGCTTGGGGACCATCAATGAGCAGTTCTTC. Amino acids: CASSLGTINEQFF.

This clonotype came up many times. The chain has TRBV2 and TRBJ2-3; D remains unclear. Germline lookup yields CDR1 SNHLY and CDR2 FYNNEI. V dropped 2 bases and J dropped 3 bases, with 9 bases sitting between them. The CDR3 spans 14 residues. DNA of the CDR3: TGTGCCAGCAGTGAATCATCGGTGACAGATACGCAGTATTTT. Translation gives CASSESSVTDTQYF.

This clonotype was counted ten times or more. The genes are TRBV28 and TRBJ2-1, with D possibly matching TRBD1 (6 bases). The CDR3 extends over 15 amino acids. Trimming cost V 7 bases and J 0 bases, with 13 bases left between them. Germline V gene data show CDR1 as MDHEN and CDR2 as SYDVKM. This chain's CDR3 is CASTRGGSSYNEQFF. The CDR3 coding sequence is TGTGCCAGCACCCGAGGGGGTTCCTCCTACAATGAGCAGTTCTTC.

This clonotype was detected ten times or more. This chain connects TRBV11-2 to TRBJ1-1, with D tentatively TRBD1 (5 bases). V gave up 5 bases and J gave up 7 bases, with 14 bases separating them. Looked up from germline, CDR1 is SGHAT and CDR2 is FQNNGV. CDR3 size: 13 residues. The CDR3 protein is CASSPGTVVEAFF. In DNA form, the CDR3 reads TGTGCCAGCAGCCCGGGGACGGTGGTTGAAGCTTTCTTT. Full variable domain (remainder filled in from reference TRBV11-2 and TRBJ1-1): EAGVAQSPRYKIIEKRQSVAFWCNPISGHATLYWYQQILGQGPKLLIQFQNNGVVDDSQLPKDRFSAERLKGVDSTLKIQPAKLEDSAVYLCASSPGTVVEAFFGQGTRLTVV.

Of note for this clonotype: Here the CDR3 omits its conserved ending phenylalanine or tryptophan, so a read error is the likely source. Here the CDR3 reads CASSPASGGTYEQYY. CDR3 nucleotides: TGTGCCAGCAGTCCCGCTAGCGGGGGCACCTACGAGCAGTACTAC. The chain carries TRBV6-1 and TRBJ2-7, with 10 nucleotides matching TRBD2. V was pared by 5 bases and J by 2 bases, with 6 bases of the junction left unmatched. This CDR3 is 15 amino acids long. Germline assignment: CDR1 MNHNS and CDR2 SASEGT.

Ten or more counts support this clonotype. This chain connects TRBV9 to TRBJ2-6, with a weak D call TRBD1 (6 bases). The germline gives CDR1 SGDLS, CDR2 YYNGEE. This CDR3 is 17 amino acids long. With 3 bases removed from V and 0 bases from J, the gap between germline ends came to 13 bases. CDR3: CASSAGTQSSGANVLTF. The CDR3 coding sequence is TGTGCCAGCAGCGCCGGGACACAGAGCTCTGGGGCCAACGTCCTGACTTTC.

This clonotype has at least ten counts. This chain joins TRBV2 and TRBJ1-1; D remains unclear. Per germline, CDR1 SNHLY and CDR2 FYNNEI. The V gene lost 6 bases and the J gene lost 6 bases, with 17 bases spanning the gap. The CDR3 contains 14 residues. CDR3 DNA sequence: TGTGCCAGCAGCATAGTTAGGGATCCCTCTGAAGCTTTCTTT. Translation gives CASSIVRDPSEAFF.

Ten or more counts support this clonotype. This chain connects TRBV30 to TRBJ1-1; no firm D call. This CDR3 spans 13 amino acids. Germline-derived CDR1 and CDR2 are GTSNPN and SVGIG (reference sequence). Trimming took off 0 bases at V and 0 bases at J, with 5 bases between the two ends. The CDR3 protein is CAWSVRMNTEAFF. CDR3 DNA: TGTGCCTGGAGTGTTCGGATGAACACTGAAGCTTTCTTT.

The chain joins TRBV7-3 to TRBJ2-7; TRBD2 agrees at 9 bases. This CDR3 has 14 amino acids. Trimming took 2 bases from V and 6 from J; bases not matched to a gene: 5. In germline, CDR1 is SGHTA, CDR2 FQGTGA. The CDR3 here is CASSLAGGPGEQYF. The CDR3 coding sequence is TGTGCCAGCAGCTTAGCGGGAGGGCCGGGCGAGCAGTACTTC.

This clonotype appeared many times. This rearrangement joins TRBV5-1 to TRBJ2-2; possibly TRBD1 or TRBD2 for D (5 bases each). V was trimmed by 3 bases and J by 1 base, leaving 19 bases between them. Germline V gene lookup returns CDR1 SGHRS and CDR2 YFSETQ. The CDR3 spans 18 residues. The CDR3 region has the DNA TGCGCCAGCAGCTGGGACCCCACTAGGTGGGGGAACACCGGGGAGCTGTTTTTT. It yields the protein CASSWDPTRWGNTGELFF.

The chain uses TRBV5-6 and TRBJ1-1, with D maybe TRBD1 (6 bases). The V gene's germline CDR1 is SGHDT and CDR2 YYEEEE. The CDR3 spans 16 residues. V lost 1 base and J lost 4, with 17 bases in between. CDR3 protein: CASSLMTGLFRTEAFF. In nucleotides, the CDR3 is TGTGCCAGCAGCTTGATGACAGGACTATTTCGCACTGAAGCTTTCTTT.

This clonotype was seen at least ten times. The genes are TRBV28 and TRBJ1-2, with 10 bases fitting TRBD1. Trimming took 5 bases from V and 4 from J; bases not matched to a gene: 13. Germline V gene data show CDR1 as MDHEN and CDR2 as SYDVKM. CDR3 length: 17 amino acids. The CDR3 region has the DNA TGTGCCAGCAGTACAATGACAGGGGGCGAGACCTTCTATGGCTACACCTTC. Translation: CASSTMTGGETFYGYTF.

The chain has TRBV20-1 and TRBJ2-4; TRBD2 matches 13 bases. The CDR3 totals 14 residues. V lost 0 bases and J lost 13; bases outside the gene matches: 6. Germline V gene sequence: CDR1 DFQATT, CDR2 SNEGSKA (reference sequence). The CDR3 here is CSARDRTSGGVQYF. Here the CDR3 DNA reads TGCAGTGCTAGAGATCGAACTAGCGGGGGGGTACAGTACTTC.

The V and J genes are TRBV3-1 and TRBJ2-7, with TRBD1 matching over 7 bases. The germline V gene encodes CDR1 LGHDT and CDR2 YNNKEL (reference sequence). V was pared by 6 bases and J by 5 bases, with 7 bases of the junction left unmatched. This CDR3 is 13 amino acids long. CDR3 loop: CASRPDTGDEQYF. As DNA, the CDR3 is TGTGCCAGCAGGCCCGATACAGGGGACGAGCAGTACTTC.

This clonotype was recorded at least ten times. The rearrangement joins TRBV7-9 to TRBJ1-5, with 8 bases lining up with TRBD1. The J segment lost 5 bases and the V segment lost 3 bases, leaving 3 bases of the junction unmatched. Per the germline V gene, CDR1 is SEHNR and CDR2 is FQNEAQ (reference sequence). This CDR3 spans 14 amino acids. The CDR3 loop reads CASSFQTGDQPQHF. The CDR3 bases are TGTGCCAGCAGCTTTCAGACAGGGGATCAGCCCCAGCATTTT. The full variable domain, with the rest looked up from reference TRBV7-9 and TRBJ1-5, is DTGVSQNPRHKITKRGQNVTFRCDPISEHNRLYWYRQTLGQGPEFLTYFQNEAQLEKSRLLSDRFSAERPKGSFSTLEIQRTEQGDSAMYLCASSFQTGDQPQHFGDGTRLSIL.

The chain recombines TRBV15 with TRBJ2-4; D not certain. The CDR3 has 14 residues. The germline V gene encodes CDR1 LNHNV and CDR2 YYDKDF (reference sequence). V lost 1 base and J lost 0, with 4 bases in between. CDR3 in amino acids: CATSRGLAKNIQYF. In DNA, the CDR3 is TGTGCCACCAGCAGAGGACTAGCCAAAAACATTCAGTACTTC.

The table lists this clonotype with many counts. This chain uses TRBV12-3 or TRBV12-4 with TRBJ1-5; 8 nucleotides match TRBD1. The CDR3 sequence is 17 residues long. V dropped 1 base and J dropped 6; count of bases not matched to a gene: 11. CDR3 nucleotide sequence: TGTGCCAGCAGTTTAGAGTTCGGGACAGGTATGAGTCAGCCCCAGCATTTT. Protein sequence: CASSLEFGTGMSQPQHF.

At least ten counts were recorded for this clonotype. The CDR3 reads CASLKRQDSTGELFF. CDR3 coding DNA: TGTGCCAGCTTAAAGAGACAGGACAGCACCGGGGAGCTGTTTTTT. The V call is TRBV2, the J call TRBJ2-2, with TRBD1 as a possible D gene (6 bases). The CDR3 has 15 residues. Germline CDR1 SNHLY, CDR2 FYNNEI. Between the trimmed V and J ends, which lost 8 bases and 4 bases, there was a span of 17 bases.

This clonotype appeared many times. This chain's CDR3 is CSARVQGFSGNTIYF. DNA for the CDR3: TGCAGTGCTAGAGTGCAGGGTTTTTCTGGAAACACCATATATTTT. The chain has TRBV20-1 and TRBJ1-3, with a weak D call TRBD1 (5 bases). V was clipped by 1 base and J by 1 base, with 11 bases between them. Germline V gene data show CDR1 as DFQATT and CDR2 as SNEGSKA (reference sequence). This CDR3 is built from 15 residues.

In this sample, this clonotype turned up many times. The genes are TRBV6-2 or TRBV6-3 and TRBJ1-5, with 7 bases matching TRBD1. The CDR3 has 14 residues. Germline V gene lookup returns CDR1 MNHEY and CDR2 SVGEGT. J lost 4 bases, V lost 7 bases, and 7 bases had no gene match. CDR3 DNA sequence: TGTGCCAGCATCGCCGCGGGACAGAATCAGCCCCAGCATTTT. Translation gives CASIAAGQNQPQHF.

This clonotype was picked up a small number of times. The rearrangement links TRBV14 to TRBJ1-1; TRBD1 might be the D (5 bases). The CDR3 is 14 amino acids. Germline V gene sequence: CDR1 SGHDN, CDR2 FVKESK. Trimming left V 0 bases short and J 4 bases short, with 9 bases between. The CDR3 protein is CASSQDNGGTEAFF. Here the CDR3 DNA reads TGTGCCAGCAGCCAAGATAACGGGGGCACTGAAGCTTTCTTT.

The chain recombines TRBV28 with TRBJ2-3; D is possibly TRBD1 or TRBD2 (6 bases each). Germline assignment: CDR1 MDHEN and CDR2 SYDVKM. Deletions cut 6 bases from V and 1 base from J, with 20 bases between. There are 17 residues in the CDR3. CDR3 DNA: TGTGCCAGCAGCCCACGGGGGCGGGGTCACCGCACAGATACGCAGTATTTT. It yields the protein CASSPRGRGHRTDTQYF. Combining the CDR3 with reference TRBV28 and TRBJ2-3 gives the whole variable domain DVKVTQSSRYLVKRTGEKVFLECVQDMDHENMFWYRQDPGLGLRLIYFSYDVKMKEKGDIPEGYSVSREKKERFSLILESASTNQTSMYLCASSPRGRGHRTDTQYFGPGTRLTVL.

This clonotype was detected many times. V and J are TRBV30 and TRBJ1-1, with 8 nucleotides matching TRBD1. Unmatched junction bases numbered 7, after V lost 0 bases and J lost 4 bases. This CDR3 is built from 15 residues. CDR1 and CDR2 (germline): GTSNPN, SVGIG (reference sequence). Written as DNA, the CDR3 is TGTGCCTGGAGTGTACAGGGGGTATTTTTCACTGAAGCTTTCTTT. Protein sequence: CAWSVQGVFFTEAFF.

This clonotype came up a few times. The rearrangement uses TRBV27 and TRBJ2-2; 12 positions agree with TRBD2. Germline assignment: CDR1 MNHEY and CDR2 SMNVEV (reference sequence). Trimming cost V 7 bases and J 4 bases; bases outside gene matches: 10. This CDR3 region has 17 residues. Here the CDR3 reads CASTDTSGGYATGELFF. Here the CDR3 DNA reads TGTGCCAGCACCGATACTAGCGGGGGGTATGCCACCGGGGAGCTGTTTTTT.

This clonotype has ten or more counts. The chain carries TRBV20-1 and TRBJ1-5; unclear D gene. This CDR3 comprises 14 residues. The germline V gene encodes CDR1 DFQATT and CDR2 SNEGSKA (reference sequence). V lost 7 bases and J 3 bases, leaving 16 bases between the germline ends. The CDR3 is CSVTLGRNNQPQHF. The CDR3 nucleotides are TGCAGTGTCACTCTCGGACGGAACAATCAGCCCCAGCATTTT.